The present entry profiles one T cell receptor beta chain with its context. What it binds is not known. The data are from a study of shared clonotypes between healthy human individuals. The study's findings and limits: Owing to a small donor count, the genetic and exposure-history diversity represented was limited. A handful of donors held about 5% of naive CD4 clonotypes in common. Among donors, the sharing of clonotypes was expected to be influenced by sequencing depth.

The assay was run at deep level. The data were produced by immunoSEQ multiplex PCR, yet TCRdb's version contains in-frame clones alone and is incomplete. The sample includes about 1 million clones, approximately 70% of them seen just once. The clonotype originates from a man between 18 and 29 years old in good health. The specimen sequenced was memory CD4+ T cells sorted from blood. The sample's subset: CD45RA-negative fraction.

This CDR3 reads CASSPTGLGEQFF. The CDR3, as DNA: TGTGCCAGCAGCCCTACGGGACTGGGGGAACAGTTCTTC. The chain joins TRBV11-3 to TRBJ2-1; tentative D call: TRBD2 (6 bases). Germline V gene data show CDR1 as SGHNT and CDR2 as YENEEA. With 5 bases removed from V and 13 bases from J, the gap between germline ends came to 18 bases. The length of the CDR3 is 13 residues.